This T cell receptor beta chain emerged from a study of Graves' ophthalmopathy and Graves' hyperthyroidism. The study, taken as a whole, reports: The 13-signature model separated ophthalmopathy from stable hyperthyroidism at almost 90% sensitivity and nearly 82% specificity. Blood contained most expanded thyroid clonotypes exceeding 0.001 frequency.

The CDR3 has 12 residues. V shed 6 bases and J shed 4 bases, with 10 bases lying between them. The germline V gene has CDR1 SNHLY and CDR2 FYNNEI. There are many counts of this clonotype. The antigen is not known. Aged 18 to 65, hyperthyroidism patients had been newly diagnosed, with under 2 months' duration. Diagnoses were established from clinical symptoms, serum thyroxine, TRAb, thyroid ultrasound and orbital computed tomography. The TCR beta CDR3 regions underwent amplification from RNA transcripts. Following a first-round RT-PCR that used HTBI primers, a second-round multiplex PCR was carried out. TCRdb re-called the multiplex PCR reads with MiXCR, one entry per CDR3 protein. The data contain roughly 1.1 million distinct CDR3 sequences, about two fifths of them seen just once; the ten biggest clones take up more than 9.5%.

This TCR derives from an adult man with Graves' hyperthyroidism. The rearrangement uses TRBV2 and TRBJ2-7, with D possibly TRBD1 on 5 matching bases. The sequenced sample consisted of peripheral blood or thyroid tissue (not recorded which). In DNA, the CDR3 is TGTGCCAGCAGCGCGACAGTATACGAGCAGTACTTC. It translates to CASSATVYEQYF.